The rows below give T cell receptor beta chains drawn from one sample of a study of T cell responses to AZD1222 COVID-19 vaccine. The method was immunoSEQ multiplex PCR; TCRdb's version includes in-frame clones alone and lacks a portion of them. The sample has under 100,000 clones; 90% to 95% are singletons. The specimen was peripheral blood, collected on day 0 of MenACWY control vaccination. These receptors were taken from an adult in good health. Each CDR3 is given without its conserved first and last residue.

v_gene | CDR3aa
TRBV9 | ASSVFERGVGADTQY
TRBV6-5 | ASSYSRSATYEQY
TRBV5-1 | ASSLTGPVGYT
TRBV9 | ASSVGGGSEQY
TRBV19 | ASRTQGVHGYT
TRBV6-6 | ASSQTGDDNQPQH
TRBV5-6 | ASRSERTQIYGYT
TRBV16 | ASSQSREYGYT
TRBV19 | ASSIGRQGDYEQY
TRBV10-3 | AISDKEGLANIQY
TRBV25-1 | ASSELGGPGPGELF
TRBV14 | ASSQVQGYGYT
TRBV28 | ASSLDRGTEAF
TRBV7-3 | ASSLAGVDTQY